A single sample gave rise to the 10 T cell receptor beta chains below, sequenced in a study of OX40 agonist ivuxolimab in advanced cancers. The assay was immunoSEQ multiplex PCR, and TCRdb's table has in-frame clones only and misses some. The sample lists about 44,000 clones, roughly 94% seen once, with 9.5% to 11% in the top ten. The sequences come from CD4+ or CD8+ T cells sorted from blood, collected in a trial of the OX40 agonist ivuxolimab. The source is an adult with an advanced solid tumor such as melanoma, head and neck, liver or kidney cancer.

As to this clone: The junction shows a germline mismatch at one end, possibly a read error. The chain combines TRBV7-7 with TRBJ2-7; D is perhaps TRBD1 (6 bases). The CDR3 sequence is 13 residues long. Germline V gene sequence: CDR1 SSHAT, CDR2 FNYEAQ (reference sequence). In DNA form, the CDR3 reads TGTGCTAGCAGCTTATACAGGGATTACGAGCAGTACTTC. Its translation is CASSLYRDYEQYF. Together with reference TRBV7-7 and TRBJ2-7, the CDR3 gives the full variable domain: GAGVSQSPRYKVTKRGQDVTLRCDPISSHATLYWYQQALGQGPEFLTYFNYEAQPDKSGLPSDRFSAERPEGSISTLTIQRTEQRDSAMYRCASSLYRDYEQYFGPGTRLTVT.

The gene calls are TRBV7-9 and TRBJ2-5, with D possibly TRBD2 on 5 matching bases. CDR1 is SEHNR, CDR2 FQNEAQ, per germline (reference sequence). This CDR3 contains 14 residues. V was trimmed by 6 bases and J by 1 base, leaving 12 bases between them. CDR3 sequence: CASRDGRAQETQYF. CDR3 nucleotides: TGTGCCAGCAGAGACGGGCGGGCCCAAGAGACCCAGTACTTC.

The chain links TRBV13 to TRBJ2-3; 7 positions match TRBD1. The CDR3 has 13 amino acids. From germline, CDR1 is PRHDT and CDR2 FYEKMQ (reference sequence). Germline trimming cut 5 bases from V and 5 bases from J; bases unmatched to any gene: 4. CDR3 bases: TGTGCCAGCAGCATACGACAGGGAGATACGCAGTATTTT. Amino acids: CASSIRQGDTQYF.

The rearrangement links TRBV30 to TRBJ2-7; TRBD1 agrees at 8 bases. The germline V gene encodes CDR1 GTSNPN and CDR2 SVGIG (reference sequence). Losses at the gene ends were 0 bases for V and 5 bases for J; bases not matched to a gene: 9. The CDR3 runs 15 residues. CDR3 sequence (DNA): TGTGCCTGGAGTGTACCAGGCAGGGGGCTCCACGAGCAGTACTTC. Its translation: CAWSVPGRGLHEQYF.

The chain uses TRBV7-9 and TRBJ2-2; D is uncertain. Deletions cut 4 bases from V and 6 bases from J, with 9 bases between. There are 13 residues in the CDR3. Germline V CDR1 and CDR2: SEHNR, FQNEAQ (reference sequence). The CDR3, as DNA: TGTGCCAGCAGCTACGGTGGCCCCGGGGAGCTGTTTTTT. Protein product: CASSYGGPGELFF.

This rearrangement joins TRBV28 to TRBJ2-3; TRBD2 matches at 10 bases. Looked up from germline, CDR1 is MDHEN and CDR2 is SYDVKM. V gave up 6 bases and J gave up 0 bases; unmatched junction bases: 9. CDR3 length: 17 residues. The CDR3 spells CASRSLSGRLSTDTQYF. CDR3 nucleotide sequence: TGTGCCAGCAGATCCCTTAGCGGGAGGCTCAGCACAGATACGCAGTATTTT.

The chain carries TRBV15 and TRBJ2-7, with TRBD2 identical over 13 bases. CDR1 and CDR2 (germline): LNHNV, YYDKDF (reference sequence). Germline trimming cut 3 bases from V and 2 bases from J; bases unmatched to any gene: 1. This CDR3 is built from 15 residues. In DNA, the CDR3 is TGTGCCACCAGCAGCGGACTAGCGGGAGCCTACGAGCAGTACTTC. This gives the protein CATSSGLAGAYEQYF.

The chain carries TRBV5-1 and TRBJ1-4; D remains unclear. The CDR3 loop spans 15 amino acids. Trimming removed 0 bases at V and 0 bases at J, with 6 bases between. The germline V gene has CDR1 SGHRS and CDR2 YFSETQ. This CDR3 reads CASSLAWPTNEKLFF. The CDR3 DNA follows: TGCGCCAGCAGCTTGGCGTGGCCAACTAATGAAAAACTGTTTTTT.

The chain is built from TRBV9 and TRBJ1-1; a weak D match, TRBD1 (5 bases). CDR3 length: 16 residues. Deletions cut 0 bases from V and 3 bases from J, with 15 bases between. Germline V gene sequence: CDR1 SGDLS, CDR2 YYNGEE. The CDR3 region is CASSVVYTTEDTEAFF. CDR3 coding DNA: TGTGCCAGCAGCGTAGTTTATACGACAGAAGACACTGAAGCTTTCTTT.

This chain joins TRBV7-9 and TRBJ1-1, with D perhaps matching TRBD1 (6 bases). The germline V and J ends were trimmed by 5 bases and 5 bases, with 9 bases remaining between them. Germline V gene sequence: CDR1 SEHNR, CDR2 FQNEAQ (reference sequence). The CDR3 has 12 amino acids. The CDR3 loop is CASSLGATEAFF. In nucleotides, the CDR3 is TGTGCCAGCAGCCTGGGGGCAACTGAAGCTTTCTTT.